A selection of T cell receptor beta chains follows, all from one sample in a study of T cells in Graves' hyperthyroidism and ophthalmopathy. TCRdb itself ran the multiplex PCR reads through MiXCR, one entry per CDR3 protein. The data show approximately 600,000 distinct CDR3 sequences, approximately 14% seen once. The material sequenced was blood. The source is a woman between 18 and 29 years old with Graves' ophthalmopathy. CDR3s include the opening cysteine and the closing phenylalanine or tryptophan. The D gene is left open where the match is weak. Where a row states a size, it is once, few, many or the class of an expanded clone; other rows omit it.

>once|TRBJ1-1|NA|TRBV28
TGTGCCAGCAGTTTAGCCCCATCGTCCCTCGGGGGCCTTGGGACTGAAGCTTTCTTT
CASSLAPSSLGGLGTEAFF
>many|TRBJ2-1|NA|TRBV7-3
TGTGCCAGCAGCCGCCTGCCGGGCACAGGGTACAATGAGCAGTTCTTC
CASSRLPGTGYNEQFF
>many|TRBJ1-2|NA|TRBV29-1
TGCAGCGTAGAGGGCTACTATGGCTACACCTTC
CSVEGYYGYTF
>few|TRBJ2-7|NA|TRBV6-5
TGTGCCAGCAGTTACTCTGCCAGGAGCGAGCAGTACTTC
CASSYSARSEQYF
>many|TRBJ1-5|TRBD1|TRBV7-2
TGTGCCAGCAGCGGACAGGGGGGGAGCAATCAGCCCCAGCATTTT
CASSGQGGSNQPQHF
>many|TRBJ2-1|TRBD2|TRBV20-1
TGCAGTGCTAGAACCGGGACTAGCGGGAGGTCCTCCTACAATGAGCAGTTCTTC
CSARTGTSGRSSYNEQFF
>NA|TRBJ2-1|TRBD2|TRBV6-1
TGTGCCAGCAGTGATCCAGCGGGAGGAAGGAACAATGAGCAGTTCTTC
CASSDPAGGRNNEQFF
>many|TRBJ1-2|NA|TRBV12-3/TRBV12-4
TGTGCCAGCAGTTCCCCCGGGTCAGGGGCAAATGGCTACACCTTC
CASSSPGSGANGYTF
>many|TRBJ1-2|NA|TRBV12-3/TRBV12-4
TGTGCCAGCAGTTCTACCTTTGGGGACTCTAACTATGGCTACACCTTC
CASSSTFGDSNYGYTF
>many|TRBJ2-5|NA|TRBV12-5
TGTGCTAGTGGTTTGGTAATCTCCCGGGACAACCAAGAGACCCAGTACTTC
CASGLVISRDNQETQYF
>few|TRBJ1-6|NA|TRBV7-2
TGTGCCAGCAGCCAGGTCACCCAGGGTGGTAATTCACCCCTCCACTTT
CASSQVTQGGNSPLHF